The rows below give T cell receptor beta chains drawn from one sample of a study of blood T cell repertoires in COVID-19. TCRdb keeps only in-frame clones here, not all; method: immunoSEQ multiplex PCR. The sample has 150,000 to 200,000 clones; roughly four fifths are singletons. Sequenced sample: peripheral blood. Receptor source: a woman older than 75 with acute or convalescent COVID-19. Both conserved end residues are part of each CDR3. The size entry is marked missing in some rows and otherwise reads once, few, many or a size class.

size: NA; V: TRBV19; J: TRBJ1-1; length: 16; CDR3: CASSIVGQGLNTEAFF
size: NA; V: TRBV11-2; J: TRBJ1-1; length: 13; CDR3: CASSLTGGSEAFF
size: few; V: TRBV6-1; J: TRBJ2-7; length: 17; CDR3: CASSEERAGVFGYEQYF
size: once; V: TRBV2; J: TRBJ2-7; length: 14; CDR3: CASSSFGGWYEQYF
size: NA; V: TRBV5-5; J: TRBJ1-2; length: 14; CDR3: CASSLTGGVVGYTF
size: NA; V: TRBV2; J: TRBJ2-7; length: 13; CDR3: CASTFQGPLEQYF
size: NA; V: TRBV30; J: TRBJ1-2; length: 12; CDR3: CAWRGTAGGYTF
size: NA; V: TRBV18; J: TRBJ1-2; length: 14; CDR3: CASSPYDRANGYTF
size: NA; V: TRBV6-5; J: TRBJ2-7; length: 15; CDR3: CASSYGQGWTYEQYF
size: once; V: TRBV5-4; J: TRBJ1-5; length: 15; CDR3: CASSLDRGLGQPQHF
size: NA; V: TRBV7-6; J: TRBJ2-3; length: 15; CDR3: CASSSRQGSTDTQYF
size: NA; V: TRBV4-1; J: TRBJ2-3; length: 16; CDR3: CASSQEEHRAADTQYF
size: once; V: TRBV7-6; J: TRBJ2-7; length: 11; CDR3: CASSLGAEQYF